The 2 T cell receptor beta chains below come from one sample, sequenced in a study of siplizumab effects on memory and regulatory T cells. Sequenced by immunoSEQ multiplex PCR; TCRdb stores in-frame clones only, minus some. The repertoire consists of tens of thousands of clones, with 95% to 98% occurring once and the leading ten covering 0.095%. The sequenced sample consisted of naive CD8+ T cells sorted from blood. The origin of the receptors is a human donor in good health.

The chain joins TRBV7-9 to TRBJ2-7; 8 positions agree with TRBD2. From germline, CDR1 is SEHNR and CDR2 FQNEAQ (reference sequence). The CDR3 sequence is 12 residues long. J was trimmed by 6 bases and V by 5 bases; bases with no gene match: 3. CDR3 in amino acids: CASSPGGAEQYF. CDR3 DNA sequence: TGTGCCAGCAGCCCCGGGGGGGCCGAGCAGTACTTC.

J is TRBJ2-2 and V is TRBV14, with D unclear. V lost 5 bases to trimming and J lost 2 bases, with 15 bases between them. Germline V gives CDR1 SGHDN, CDR2 FVKESK. The CDR3 consists of 16 residues. CDR3 coding DNA: TGTGCCAGCAGCGCAACACGAGACACTAACACCGGGGAGCTGTTTTTT. It encodes CASSATRDTNTGELFF.